The count of the clone carrying this TCR beta chain is one. The sample originates from a study of shared clonotypes between healthy human individuals. TCRdb's copy holds only in-frame clones and misses some; the assay was immunoSEQ multiplex PCR. The profile shows about 560,000 clones, roughly four fifths of them singletons. Germline loops: CDR1 SGHKS, CDR2 YYEKEE (reference sequence). V was pared by 2 bases and J by 5 bases, with 10 bases between. The CDR3 spans 13 residues. The V call is TRBV5-5, the J call TRBJ1-1; weak D call: TRBD1 (5 bases). This TCR was recovered from a woman in her 40s in good health. Some clones in this sample may be carry-over from other donors' samples. Sequences were obtained from PBMCs. For the CDR3, the DNA is TGTGCCAGCAGCTTCGACAGTTGGACTGAAGCTTTCTTT. As protein: CASSFDSWTEAFF.